The source of this T cell receptor beta chain is a study of identical twins. With regard to this clonotype: The antigen remains unidentified.

Looked up from germline, CDR1 is SGDLS and CDR2 is YYNGEE. This CDR3 has 16 amino acids. V was pared by 0 bases and J by 4 bases, with 15 bases between. A universal primer binding site was introduced by template switching. The final cDNA contained unique molecular identifiers. TCRdb processed the 5' RACE reads anew with MiXCR; each CDR3 protein has one entry. Of around 1.7 million distinct CDR3 sequences detected, under 35% appear once; the ten largest clones hold more than 0.25%. Study-wide results and limits: Out-of-frame alpha sequences common to twins exhibited an excess of low generation probability. Diverse VJ usage suggested most zero-insertion clonotypes were not invariant T cells. Among monozygotic twins, out-of-frame TCR alpha sharing exceeded what models predicted.

Sequenced material: cord blood. The V gene is TRBV9, the J gene TRBJ2-3; no clear D gene. The sequence came from a newborn girl in good health. DNA for the CDR3: TGTGCCAGCAGCGTAGCCCCGCCAATGGGCTCAGATACGCAGTATTTT. It yields the protein CASSVAPPMGSDTQYF.